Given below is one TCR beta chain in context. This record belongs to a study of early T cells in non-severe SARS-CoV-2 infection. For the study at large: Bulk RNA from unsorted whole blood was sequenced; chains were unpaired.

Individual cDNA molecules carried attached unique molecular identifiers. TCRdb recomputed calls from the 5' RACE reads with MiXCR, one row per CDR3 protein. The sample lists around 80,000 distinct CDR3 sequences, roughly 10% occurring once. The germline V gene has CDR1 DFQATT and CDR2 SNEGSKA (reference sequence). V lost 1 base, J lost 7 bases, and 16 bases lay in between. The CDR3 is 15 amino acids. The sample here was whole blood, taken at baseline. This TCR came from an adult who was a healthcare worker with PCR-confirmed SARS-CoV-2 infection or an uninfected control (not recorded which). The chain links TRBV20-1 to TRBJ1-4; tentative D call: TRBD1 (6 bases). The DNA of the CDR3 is TGCAGTGCTAGAGCCACAGGGCGGGAGACTGAAAAACTGTTTTTT. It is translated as CSARATGRETEKLFF.